The clone carrying this T cell receptor (beta chain) is a singleton in its sample. Its matching antigen is unknown. The junction does not match germline at one end; this may be a read error. This record comes from a study of cytomegalovirus exposure and HLA in healthy donors. Study-wide results and caveats: A later analysis revealed that TCR association rates differed between HLA loci, peaking at DRB1 and bottoming out at HLA-C. In vitro data verified a few CMV-associated chains as specific for CMV antigens.

The PCR ran on 60 Vbeta and 13 Jbeta primers. Assay used: immunoSEQ multiplex PCR; TCRdb lists only in-frame clones, some missing. This table has approximately 97,000 clones, about 62% appearing once. These donors counted as nominally healthy when sampled, but unrecorded immune exposures were likely. The sample consisted of PBMCs. The receptor was isolated from a human donor in good health.

The CDR3 DNA sequence: TGTGCCAGCAGCTGGACAGGGGTGAACTCTGGGGCCGACGTCCTGACTTTC. The encoded protein is CASSWTGVNSGADVLTF. The genes are TRBV5-8 and TRBJ2-6; 9 bases match TRBD1. Germline CDR1 SGHTS, CDR2 YDEGEE. There are 17 residues in the CDR3.